Listed below are T cell receptor beta chains from one sample, sequenced in a study of blood T cell repertoires in COVID-19. The data were produced by immunoSEQ multiplex PCR, yet TCRdb's version contains in-frame clones alone and is incomplete. The sample records approximately 310,000 clones, around 87% being singletons. The sample taken for sequencing was peripheral blood. All receptors derive from a woman aged 45-60 years who had recovered from COVID-19. CDR3s include the opening cysteine and the closing phenylalanine or tryptophan. Fields, in order: D gene, clone size, J gene, V gene, CDR3 protein, CDR3 DNA. A D gene is named only where the DNA matches it firmly. The size field is filled for only some rows; it gives once, few, many or a size class.

>TRBD1|NA|TRBJ1-2|TRBV28
CASSTRTGVYGYTF
TGTGCCAGCAGCACCCGAACAGGGGTCTATGGCTACACCTTC
>NA|NA|TRBJ1-6|TRBV28
CASSFGRSNSPLHF
TGTGCCAGCAGTTTTGGGAGGTCTAATTCACCCCTCCACTTT
>TRBD1|NA|TRBJ2-1|TRBV28
CASSSIDGTGGEYYNEQFF
TGTGCCAGCAGTTCTATTGATGGGACAGGGGGTGAATACTACAATGAGCAGTTCTTC
>NA|once|TRBJ2-3|TRBV7-9
CASRSGTQNTDTQYF
TGTGCCAGCAGATCCGGGACACAAAACACAGATACGCAGTATTTT
>NA|NA|TRBJ1-5|TRBV19
CASSIARTEQPQHF
TGTGCCAGTAGTATAGCCCGGACAGAGCAGCCCCAGCATTTT
>TRBD1|NA|TRBJ2-1|TRBV18
CASSPGPGQGDGNEQFF
TGTGCCAGCTCACCGGGCCCCGGACAGGGGGACGGGAATGAGCAGTTCTTC
>NA|NA|TRBJ1-2|TRBV3-1/TRBV3-2
CASSQEGSGYGGYTF
TGTGCCAGCAGCCAAGAGGGGTCAGGGTATGGTGGCTACACCTTC
>NA|few|TRBJ2-7|TRBV2
CASSEALQGVAYEQYF
TGTGCCAGCAGTGAAGCCCTCCAGGGTGTTGCCTACGAGCAGTACTTC
>NA|NA|TRBJ1-2|TRBV19
CASSIGARGYTF
TGTGCCAGTAGTATTGGAGCACGCGGCTACACCTTC
>NA|NA|TRBJ1-4|TRBV7-9
CASSPQGTEKLFF
TGTGCCAGCAGCCCCCAGGGCACTGAAAAACTGTTTTTT
>TRBD1|NA|TRBJ1-4|TRBV28
CASRRTGFSSEKLFF
TGTGCCAGCCGAAGGACAGGGTTCAGTTCTGAAAAACTGTTTTTT
>TRBD1|NA|TRBJ2-7|TRBV5-1
CASSSATGGDEQYF
TGCGCCAGCAGCTCCGCGACAGGGGGCGACGAGCAGTACTTC
>NA|once|TRBJ2-7|TRBV28
CASSEGRIYEQYF
TGTGCCAGCAGTGAAGGGAGGATCTACGAGCAGTACTTC
>TRBD1|NA|TRBJ1-6|TRBV6-2/TRBV6-3
CASSPWDRGPEAPLHF
TGTGCCAGCAGTCCGTGGGACAGGGGGCCCGAGGCCCCCCTCCACTTT
>TRBD1|NA|TRBJ1-4|TRBV6-6
CASSYGQGDEKLFF
TGTGCCAGCAGTTACGGTCAGGGGGATGAAAAACTGTTTTTT
>TRBD1|NA|TRBJ1-6|TRBV6-5
CASSLQGAVDSPLHF
TGTGCCAGCAGCCTACAGGGGGCTGTTGATTCACCCCTCCACTTT
>NA|NA|TRBJ2-5|TRBV6-5
CASSTVTSGETQYF
TGTGCCAGCAGTACGGTAACTTCTGGAGAGACCCAGTACTTC
>NA|NA|TRBJ1-6|TRBV6-2/TRBV6-3
CASTPPMTTNSPLHF
TGTGCCAGCACCCCTCCGATGACTACGAATTCACCCCTCCACTTT
>NA|once|TRBJ2-7|TRBV18
CASSPRSEQYF
TGTGCCAGCTCACCCCGTTCCGAGCAGTACTTC
>TRBD1|NA|TRBJ1-2|TRBV13
CASRRKAQGKGYTF
TGTGCCAGCAGACGCAAGGCACAGGGGAAGGGCTACACCTTC
>NA|few|TRBJ1-1|TRBV2
CASSVVSEAFF
TGTGCCAGCAGTGTGGTTAGTGAAGCTTTCTTT
>NA|once|TRBJ1-1|TRBV7-8
CASSFSSDGGAFF
TGTGCCAGCAGCTTTAGCTCTGACGGGGGAGCTTTCTTT
>TRBD1|NA|TRBJ2-5|TRBV4-3
CASSQELPGTGRQTQYF
TGCGCCAGCAGCCAAGAATTGCCCGGGACAGGGAGACAGACCCAGTACTTC
>NA|NA|TRBJ2-5|TRBV7-9
CASSLGAQETQYF
TGTGCCAGCAGCTTAGGCGCCCAAGAGACCCAGTACTTC
>NA|NA|TRBJ1-2|TRBV11-2
CASSLDRNYGYTF
TGTGCCAGCAGCTTAGACAGAAACTATGGCTACACCTTC
>TRBD1|NA|TRBJ1-5|TRBV4-2
CASSQDLGGAVLSQPQHF
TGTGCCAGCAGCCAAGATTTAGGGGGCGCGGTCCTCAGTCAGCCCCAGCATTTT
>TRBD1|NA|TRBJ2-5|TRBV6-5
CASQEMTGGKETQYF
TGTGCCAGCCAAGAAATGACAGGGGGCAAAGAGACCCAGTACTTC
>TRBD1|NA|TRBJ1-1|TRBV6-1
CASSADLNRGLNTEAFF
TGTGCCAGCAGTGCCGACCTCAACAGGGGACTTAACACTGAAGCTTTCTTT
>NA|NA|TRBJ1-1|TRBV7-2
CASSIQRVNTEAFF
TGTGCCAGCAGCATCCAGAGGGTGAACACTGAAGCTTTCTTT
>NA|NA|TRBJ2-7|TRBV6-5
CASTVAGVLNEQYF
TGTGCCAGCACAGTGGCAGGGGTGTTAAACGAGCAGTACTTC
>TRBD2|NA|TRBJ2-5|TRBV7-2
CASSPWTSGRGGETQYF
TGTGCCAGCAGCCCGTGGACTAGCGGGAGAGGAGGAGAGACCCAGTACTTC
>TRBD1|many|TRBJ1-3|TRBV5-1
CASSLQVGTGTGNTIYF
TGCGCCAGCAGCTTGCAGGTCGGGACAGGGACGGGAAACACCATATATTTT
>NA|once|TRBJ1-1|TRBV24-1
CATSPGGFRTEQNTEAFF
TGTGCCACCAGTCCCGGTGGGTTTAGGACAGAACAGAACACTGAAGCTTTCTTT
>NA|NA|TRBJ2-7|TRBV3-1/TRBV3-2
CASSQYRASEQYF
TGTGCCAGCAGCCAATATCGAGCCTCCGAGCAGTACTTC
>NA|NA|TRBJ1-2|TRBV28
CASSWVEPVRSGGYTF
TGTGCCAGCAGTTGGGTAGAGCCAGTGCGGAGTGGTGGCTACACCTTC
>NA|NA|TRBJ2-7|TRBV19
CASSDSSYEQYF
TGTGCCAGTAGTGACAGCTCCTACGAGCAGTACTTC
>NA|few|TRBJ1-6|TRBV19
CASRNVVNSSPLHF
TGTGCCAGTAGGAACGTGGTTAACAGTTCACCCCTCCACTTT
>TRBD2|NA|TRBJ2-1|TRBV24-1
CATSDLGGGEYNEQFF
TGTGCCACCAGTGATTTGGGCGGGGGGGAATACAATGAGCAGTTCTTC
>NA|NA|TRBJ2-2|TRBV6-1
CASRLGQANTGELFF
TGTGCCAGCAGGTTGGGACAAGCGAACACCGGGGAGCTGTTTTTT
>NA|NA|TRBJ2-7|TRBV15
CATSRAASYEQYF
TGTGCCACCAGCAGAGCTGCCAGCTACGAGCAGTACTTC
>NA|NA|TRBJ1-1|TRBV7-9
CASSWGLSNTEAFF
TGTGCCAGCAGCTGGGGACTGTCGAACACTGAAGCTTTCTTT
>NA|NA|TRBJ2-2|TRBV7-2
CASSSDYNTGELFF
TGTGCCAGCAGCTCGGACTACAACACCGGGGAGCTGTTTTTT
>NA|NA|TRBJ2-1|TRBV15
CATSRVIEDEQFF
TGTGCCACCAGCAGGGTAATAGAGGATGAGCAGTTCTTC
>TRBD1|once|TRBJ2-1|TRBV14
CASSQQGALSYNEQFF
TGTGCCAGCAGCCAACAGGGGGCCCTCTCCTACAATGAGCAGTTCTTC
>NA|NA|TRBJ1-1|TRBV3-1/TRBV3-2
CASSLRAGRGTEAFF
TGTGCCAGCAGCCTCCGAGCGGGACGCGGTACTGAAGCTTTCTTT
>NA|few|TRBJ2-7|TRBV5-1
CASSSGGQSSYEQYF
TGCGCCAGCAGCTCCGGAGGACAGAGCTCCTACGAGCAGTACTTC
>NA|NA|TRBJ1-3|TRBV19
CASSITRGAQGNTIYF
TGTGCCAGTAGTATTACCCGCGGGGCGCAAGGAAACACCATATATTTT
>NA|NA|TRBJ1-2|TRBV5-6
CASSFGPGMDGYTF
TGTGCCAGCAGCTTCGGCCCGGGGATGGATGGCTACACCTTC
>NA|NA|TRBJ1-2|TRBV27
CASSLNGEGGGGYTF
TGTGCCAGCAGTTTAAATGGGGAAGGGGGGGGCGGCTACACCTTC
>NA|NA|TRBJ1-6|TRBV11-2
CASSPVLVNNSPLHF
TGTGCCAGCAGCCCAGTCCTGGTTAATAATTCACCCCTCCACTTT
>NA|NA|TRBJ2-7|TRBV5-1
CASSENSGTYEQYF
TGCGCCAGCAGCGAAAATAGCGGAACCTACGAGCAGTACTTC
>NA|NA|TRBJ2-5|TRBV28
CASSSVLGTSGGGETQYF
NA
>NA|NA|TRBJ2-2|TRBV10-3
CATGQPNTGELFF
TGTGCCACTGGCCAACCGAACACCGGGGAGCTGTTTTTT
>TRBD1|NA|TRBJ1-2|TRBV6-5
CASSAGTGIYGYTF
TGTGCCAGCAGCGCCGGGACAGGGATCTATGGCTACACCTTC